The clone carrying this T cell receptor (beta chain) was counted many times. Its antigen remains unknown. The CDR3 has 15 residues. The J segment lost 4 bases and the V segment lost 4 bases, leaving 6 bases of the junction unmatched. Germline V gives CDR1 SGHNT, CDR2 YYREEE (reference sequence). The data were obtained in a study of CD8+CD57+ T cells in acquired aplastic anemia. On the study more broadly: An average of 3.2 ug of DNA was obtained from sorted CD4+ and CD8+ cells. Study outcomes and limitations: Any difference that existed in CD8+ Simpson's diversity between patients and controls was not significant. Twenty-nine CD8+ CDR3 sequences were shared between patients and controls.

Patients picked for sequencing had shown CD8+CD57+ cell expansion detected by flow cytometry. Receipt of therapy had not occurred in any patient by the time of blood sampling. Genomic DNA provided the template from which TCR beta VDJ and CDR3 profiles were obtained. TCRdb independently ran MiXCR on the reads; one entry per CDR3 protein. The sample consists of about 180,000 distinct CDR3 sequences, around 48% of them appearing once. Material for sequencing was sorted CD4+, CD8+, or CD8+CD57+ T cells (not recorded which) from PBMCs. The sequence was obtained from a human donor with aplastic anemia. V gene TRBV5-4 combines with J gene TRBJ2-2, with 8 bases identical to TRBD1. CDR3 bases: TGTGCCAGCAGCCCTCGACAGGGGCGCACCGGGGAGCTGTTTTTT. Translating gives CASSPRQGRTGELFF.